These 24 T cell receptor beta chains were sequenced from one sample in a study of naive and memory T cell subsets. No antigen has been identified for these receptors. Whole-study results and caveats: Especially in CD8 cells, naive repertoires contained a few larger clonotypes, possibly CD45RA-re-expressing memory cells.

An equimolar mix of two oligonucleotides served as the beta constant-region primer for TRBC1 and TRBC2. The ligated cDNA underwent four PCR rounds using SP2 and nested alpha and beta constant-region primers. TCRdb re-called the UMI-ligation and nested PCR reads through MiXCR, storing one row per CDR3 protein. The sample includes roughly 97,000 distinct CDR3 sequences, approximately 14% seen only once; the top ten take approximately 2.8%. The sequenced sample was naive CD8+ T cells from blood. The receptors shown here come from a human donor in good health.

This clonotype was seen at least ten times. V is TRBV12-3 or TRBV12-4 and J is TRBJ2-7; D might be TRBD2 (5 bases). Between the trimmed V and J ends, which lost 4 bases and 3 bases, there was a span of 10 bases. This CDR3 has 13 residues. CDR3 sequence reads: CASSSAVGYEQYF. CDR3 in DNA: TGTGCCAGCAGTTCAGCGGTTGGCTACGAGCAGTACTTC.

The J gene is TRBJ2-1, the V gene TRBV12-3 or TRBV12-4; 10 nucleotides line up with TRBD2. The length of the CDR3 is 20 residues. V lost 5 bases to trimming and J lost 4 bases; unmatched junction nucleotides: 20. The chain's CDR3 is CASSPRGLIPGLAHYNEQFF. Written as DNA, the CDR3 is TGTGCCAGCAGTCCCAGGGGTCTAATTCCGGGACTAGCGCATTACAATGAGCAGTTCTTC.

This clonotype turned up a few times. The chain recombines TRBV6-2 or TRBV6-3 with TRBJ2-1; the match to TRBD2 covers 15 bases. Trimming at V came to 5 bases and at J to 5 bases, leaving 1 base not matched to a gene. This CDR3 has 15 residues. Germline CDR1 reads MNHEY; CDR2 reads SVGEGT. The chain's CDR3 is CASSGTSGGHNEQFF. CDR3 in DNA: TGTGCCAGCAGTGGGACTAGCGGGGGGCACAATGAGCAGTTCTTC.

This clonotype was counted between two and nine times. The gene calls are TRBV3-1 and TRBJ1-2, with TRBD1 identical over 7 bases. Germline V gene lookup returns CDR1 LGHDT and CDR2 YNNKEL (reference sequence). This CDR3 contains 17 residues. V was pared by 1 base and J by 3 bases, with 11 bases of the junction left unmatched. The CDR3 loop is CASSQVVRDREDYGYTF. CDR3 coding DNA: TGTGCCAGCAGCCAAGTTGTCCGGGACAGAGAAGACTATGGCTACACCTTC.

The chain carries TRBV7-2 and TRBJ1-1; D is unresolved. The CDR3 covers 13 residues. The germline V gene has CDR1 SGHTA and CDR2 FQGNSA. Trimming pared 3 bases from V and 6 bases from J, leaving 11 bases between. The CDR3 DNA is TGTGCCAGCAGCTTCGTAGAGAGGGCTGAAGCTTTCTTT. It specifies CASSFVERAEAFF.

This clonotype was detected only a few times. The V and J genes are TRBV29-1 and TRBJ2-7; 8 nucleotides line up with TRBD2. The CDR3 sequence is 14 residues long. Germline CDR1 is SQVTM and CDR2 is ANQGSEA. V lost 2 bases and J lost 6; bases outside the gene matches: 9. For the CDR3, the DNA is TGCAGCGTTGAAATCGGGGGGGGGTTTATCGAGCAGTACTTC. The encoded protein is CSVEIGGGFIEQYF.

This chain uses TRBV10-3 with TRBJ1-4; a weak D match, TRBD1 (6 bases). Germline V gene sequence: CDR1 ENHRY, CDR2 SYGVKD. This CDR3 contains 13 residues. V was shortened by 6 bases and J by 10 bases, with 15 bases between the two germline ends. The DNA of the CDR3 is TGTGCCATCAGCGAAGGACAGTTCGGAAAACTGTTTTTT. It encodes CAISEGQFGKLFF.

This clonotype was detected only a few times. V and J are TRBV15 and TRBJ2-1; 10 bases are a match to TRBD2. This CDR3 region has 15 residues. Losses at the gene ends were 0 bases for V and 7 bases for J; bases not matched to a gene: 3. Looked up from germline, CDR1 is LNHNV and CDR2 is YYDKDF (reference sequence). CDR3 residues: CATSRDGTSANEQFF. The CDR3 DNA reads TGTGCCACCAGCAGAGATGGGACTAGCGCAAATGAGCAGTTCTTC.

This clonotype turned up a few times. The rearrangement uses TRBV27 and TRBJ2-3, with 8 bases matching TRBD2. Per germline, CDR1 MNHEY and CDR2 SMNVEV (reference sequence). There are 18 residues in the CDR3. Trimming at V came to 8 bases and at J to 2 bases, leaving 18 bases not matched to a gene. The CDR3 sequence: CASGTFTRGGKNTDTQYF. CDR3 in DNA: TGTGCCAGCGGAACCTTTACCCGGGGGGGTAAGAACACAGATACGCAGTATTTT.

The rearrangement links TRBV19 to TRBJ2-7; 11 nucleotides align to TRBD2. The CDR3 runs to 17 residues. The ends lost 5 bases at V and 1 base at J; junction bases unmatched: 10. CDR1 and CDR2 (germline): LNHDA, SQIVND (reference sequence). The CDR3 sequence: CASSSLLAGGNSYEQYF. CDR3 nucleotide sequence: TGTGCCAGTAGTTCCCTCCTAGCGGGAGGCAATTCCTACGAGCAGTACTTC.

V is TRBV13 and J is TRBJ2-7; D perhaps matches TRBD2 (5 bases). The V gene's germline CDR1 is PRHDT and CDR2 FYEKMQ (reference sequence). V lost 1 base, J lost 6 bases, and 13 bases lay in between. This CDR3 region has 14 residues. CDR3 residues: CASSLAGSQGEQYF. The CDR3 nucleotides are TGTGCCAGCAGCTTAGCGGGATCCCAAGGCGAGCAGTACTTC.

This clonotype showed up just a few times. CDR3 coding DNA: TGCAGTGCTAGCCCTCCTAGCGGGAGGCCCCGGGGAACGCAGTATTTT. Residues: CSASPPSGRPRGTQYF. J is TRBJ2-3 and V is TRBV20-1; the match to TRBD2 covers 11 bases. There are 16 residues in the CDR3. Germline assignment: CDR1 DFQATT and CDR2 SNEGSKA (reference sequence). The ends lost 3 bases at V and 9 bases at J; junction bases unmatched: 14.

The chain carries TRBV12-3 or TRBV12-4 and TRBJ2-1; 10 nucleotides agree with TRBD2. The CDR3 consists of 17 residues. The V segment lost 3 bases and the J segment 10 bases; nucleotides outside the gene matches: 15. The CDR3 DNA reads TGTGCCAGCAGTTTGGGTACTAGCGGGGTGCCCCTGGGGGAGCAGTTCTTC. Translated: CASSLGTSGVPLGEQFF.

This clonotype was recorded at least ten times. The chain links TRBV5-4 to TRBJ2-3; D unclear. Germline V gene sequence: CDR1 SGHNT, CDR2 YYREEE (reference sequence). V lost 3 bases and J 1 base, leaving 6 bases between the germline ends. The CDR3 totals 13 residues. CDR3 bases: TGTGCCAGCAGCTCGGTAGGCACAGATACGCAGTATTTT. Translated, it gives CASSSVGTDTQYF.

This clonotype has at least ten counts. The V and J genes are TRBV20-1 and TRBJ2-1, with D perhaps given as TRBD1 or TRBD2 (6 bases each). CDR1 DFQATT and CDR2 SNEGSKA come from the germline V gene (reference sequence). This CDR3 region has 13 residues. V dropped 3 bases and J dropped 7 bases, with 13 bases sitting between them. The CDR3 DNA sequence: TGCAGTGCTAGTGTAGGGGGGATAAATGAGCAGTTCTTC. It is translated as CSASVGGINEQFF.

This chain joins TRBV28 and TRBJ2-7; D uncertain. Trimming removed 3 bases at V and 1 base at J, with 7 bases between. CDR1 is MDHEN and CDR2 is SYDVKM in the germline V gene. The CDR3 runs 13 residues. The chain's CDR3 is CASSLSDSYEQYF. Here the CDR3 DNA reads TGTGCCAGCAGTTTGAGCGATTCCTACGAGCAGTACTTC.

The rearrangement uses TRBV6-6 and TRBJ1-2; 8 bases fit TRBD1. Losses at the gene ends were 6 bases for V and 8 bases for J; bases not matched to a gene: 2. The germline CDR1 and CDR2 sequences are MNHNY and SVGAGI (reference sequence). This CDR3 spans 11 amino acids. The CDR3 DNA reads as TGTGCCAGCAGGAGGACAGGGGGCTACACCTTC. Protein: CASRRTGGYTF.

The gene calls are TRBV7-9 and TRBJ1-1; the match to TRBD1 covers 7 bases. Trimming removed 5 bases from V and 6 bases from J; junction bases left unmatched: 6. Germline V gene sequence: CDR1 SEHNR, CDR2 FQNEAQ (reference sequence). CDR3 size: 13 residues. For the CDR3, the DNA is TGTGCCAGCAGCCGTACAGGGGCGGCTGAAGCTTTCTTT. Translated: CASSRTGAAEAFF. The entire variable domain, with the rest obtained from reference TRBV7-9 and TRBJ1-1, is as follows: DTGVSQNPRHKITKRGQNVTFRCDPISEHNRLYWYRQTLGQGPEFLTYFQNEAQLEKSRLLSDRFSAERPKGSFSTLEIQRTEQGDSAMYLCASSRTGAAEAFFGQGTRLTVV.

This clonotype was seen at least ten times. DNA of the CDR3: TGTGCCACGGGGGAGGACACTGAAGCTTTCTTT. This gives the protein CATGEDTEAFF. The V and J genes are TRBV6-2 or TRBV6-3 and TRBJ1-1, with a possible D match to TRBD1 (5 bases). With 10 bases removed from V and 3 bases from J, the gap between germline ends came to 9 bases. There are 11 residues in the CDR3. CDR1 and CDR2 from the germline V gene are MNHEY and SVGEGT.

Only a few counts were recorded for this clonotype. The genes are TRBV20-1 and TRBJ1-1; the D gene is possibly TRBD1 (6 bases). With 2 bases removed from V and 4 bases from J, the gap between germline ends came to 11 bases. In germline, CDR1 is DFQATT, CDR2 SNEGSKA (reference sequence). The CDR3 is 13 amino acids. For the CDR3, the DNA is TGCAGTGCTAGAAGGGGGTTGAGCACTGAAGCTTTCTTT. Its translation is CSARRGLSTEAFF.

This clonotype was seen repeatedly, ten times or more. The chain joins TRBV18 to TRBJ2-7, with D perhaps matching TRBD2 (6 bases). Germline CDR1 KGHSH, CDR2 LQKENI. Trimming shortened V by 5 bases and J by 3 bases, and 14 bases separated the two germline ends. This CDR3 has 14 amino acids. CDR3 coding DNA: TGTGCCAGCTCAACGGGGCTAGCGATCTACGAGCAGTACTTC. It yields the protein CASSTGLAIYEQYF.

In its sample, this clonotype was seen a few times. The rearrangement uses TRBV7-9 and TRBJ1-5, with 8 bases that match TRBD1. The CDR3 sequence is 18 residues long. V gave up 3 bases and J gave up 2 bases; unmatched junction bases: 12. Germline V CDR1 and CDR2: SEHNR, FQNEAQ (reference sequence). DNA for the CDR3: TGTGCCAGCAGCTTTGGGACCAGGACAGGGAGTCGCAATCAGCCCCAGCATTTT. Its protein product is CASSFGTRTGSRNQPQHF.

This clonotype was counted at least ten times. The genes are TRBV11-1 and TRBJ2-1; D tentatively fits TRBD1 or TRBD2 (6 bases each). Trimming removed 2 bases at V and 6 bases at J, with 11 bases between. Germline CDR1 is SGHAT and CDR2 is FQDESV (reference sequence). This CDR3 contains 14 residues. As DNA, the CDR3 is TGTGCCAGCAGCTTATTACGGGGGCCCAATGAGCAGTTCTTC. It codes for CASSLLRGPNEQFF.

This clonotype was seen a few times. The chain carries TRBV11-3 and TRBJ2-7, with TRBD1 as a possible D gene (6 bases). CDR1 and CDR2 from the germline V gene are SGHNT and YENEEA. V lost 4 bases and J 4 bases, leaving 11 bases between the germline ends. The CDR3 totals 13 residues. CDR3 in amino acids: CASSWDNLYEQYF. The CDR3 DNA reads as TGTGCCAGCAGCTGGGACAATTTATACGAGCAGTACTTC.